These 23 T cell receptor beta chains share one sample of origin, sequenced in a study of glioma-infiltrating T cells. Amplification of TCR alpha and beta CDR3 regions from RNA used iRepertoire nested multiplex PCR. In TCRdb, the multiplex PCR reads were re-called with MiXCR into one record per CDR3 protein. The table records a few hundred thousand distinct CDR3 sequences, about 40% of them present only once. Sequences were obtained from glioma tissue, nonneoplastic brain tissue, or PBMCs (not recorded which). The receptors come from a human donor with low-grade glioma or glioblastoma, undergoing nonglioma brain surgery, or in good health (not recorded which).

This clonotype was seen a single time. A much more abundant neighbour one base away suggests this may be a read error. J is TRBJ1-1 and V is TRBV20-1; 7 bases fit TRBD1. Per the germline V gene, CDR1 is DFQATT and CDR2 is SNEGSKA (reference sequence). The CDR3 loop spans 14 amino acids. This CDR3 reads CSARRQGRNTEALF. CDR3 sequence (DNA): TGCAGTGCTAGAAGACAGGGTAGGAACACTGAAGCTCTCTTT.

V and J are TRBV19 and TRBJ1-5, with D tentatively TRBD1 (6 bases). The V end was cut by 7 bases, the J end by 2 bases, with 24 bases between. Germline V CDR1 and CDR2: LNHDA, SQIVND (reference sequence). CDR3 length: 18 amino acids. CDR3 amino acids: CASKGFLRGRSGNQPQHF. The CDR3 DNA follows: TGTGCCAGTAAGGGGTTCCTACGGGGGCGATCAGGCAATCAGCCCCAGCATTTT. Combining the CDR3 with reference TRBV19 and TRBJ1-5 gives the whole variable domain DGGITQSPKYLFRKEGQNVTLSCEQNLNHDAMYWYRQDPGQGLRLIYYSQIVNDFQKGDIAEGYSVSREKKESFPLTVTSAQKNPTAFYLCASKGFLRGRSGNQPQHFGDGTRLSIL.

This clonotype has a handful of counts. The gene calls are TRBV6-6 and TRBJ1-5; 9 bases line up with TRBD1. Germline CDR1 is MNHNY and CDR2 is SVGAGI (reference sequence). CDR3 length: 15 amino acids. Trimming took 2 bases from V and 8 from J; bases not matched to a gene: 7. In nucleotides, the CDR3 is TGTGCCAGCAGTTACCAGATCCGGGACAGGGAGCCCCAGCATTTT. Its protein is CASSYQIRDREPQHF.

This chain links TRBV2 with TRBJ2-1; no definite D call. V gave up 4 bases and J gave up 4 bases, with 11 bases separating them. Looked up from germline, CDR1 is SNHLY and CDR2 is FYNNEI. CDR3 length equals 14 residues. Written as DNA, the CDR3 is TGTGCCAGCAGTGCAGCCGCGGCTTACAATGAGCAGTTCTTC. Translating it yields CASSAAAAYNEQFF. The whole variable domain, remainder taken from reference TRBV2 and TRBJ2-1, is EPEVTQTPSHQVTQMGQEVILRCVPISNHLYFYWYRQILGQKVEFLVSFYNNEISEKSEIFDDQFSVERPDGSNFTLKIRSTKLEDSAMYFCASSAAAAYNEQFFGPGTRLTVL.

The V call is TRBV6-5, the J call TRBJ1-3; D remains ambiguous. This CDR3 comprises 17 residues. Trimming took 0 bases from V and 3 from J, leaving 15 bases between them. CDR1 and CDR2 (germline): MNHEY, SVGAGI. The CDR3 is CASSYSSPGDFGNTIYF. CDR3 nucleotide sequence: TGTGCCAGCAGTTACTCGAGCCCAGGAGACTTTGGAAACACCATATATTTT.

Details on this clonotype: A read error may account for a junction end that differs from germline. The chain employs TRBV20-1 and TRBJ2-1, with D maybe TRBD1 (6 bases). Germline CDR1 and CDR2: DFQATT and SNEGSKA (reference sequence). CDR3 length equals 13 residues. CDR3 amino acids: CSAGQSSYNEKFF. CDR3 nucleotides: TGCAGTGCCGGACAGAGCTCCTACAATGAGAAGTTCTTC.

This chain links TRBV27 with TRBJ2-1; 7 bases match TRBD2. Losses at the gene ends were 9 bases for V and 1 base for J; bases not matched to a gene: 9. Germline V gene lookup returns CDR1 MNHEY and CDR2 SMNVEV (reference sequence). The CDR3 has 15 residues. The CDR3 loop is CASLSGHGSYNEQFF. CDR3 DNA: TGTGCCAGTCTTAGCGGGCATGGATCCTACAATGAGCAGTTCTTC.

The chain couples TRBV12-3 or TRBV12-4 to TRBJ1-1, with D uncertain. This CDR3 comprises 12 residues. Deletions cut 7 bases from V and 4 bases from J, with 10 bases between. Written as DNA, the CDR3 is TGTGCCAGCACCCCCCTGAGCACTGAAGCTTTCTTT. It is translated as CASTPLSTEAFF.

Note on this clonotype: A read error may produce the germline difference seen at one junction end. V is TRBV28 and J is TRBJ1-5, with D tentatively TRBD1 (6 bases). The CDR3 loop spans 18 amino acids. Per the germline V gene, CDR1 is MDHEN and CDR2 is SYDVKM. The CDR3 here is CAGSLRDYLTGPGQPQHF. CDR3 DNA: TGTGCCGGCAGTTTACGGGACTATTTGACAGGTCCCGGGCAGCCCCAGCATTTT.

CDR3 residues: CSARQPLVGEQYF. In DNA form, the CDR3 reads TGCAGTGCTAGACAACCCTTGGTAGGCGAGCAGTACTTC. The rearrangement uses TRBV20-1 and TRBJ2-7; D is ambiguous. The CDR3 covers 13 residues. Trimming stripped 2 bases from V and 6 bases from J, with 14 bases between. Germline V gene lookup returns CDR1 DFQATT and CDR2 SNEGSKA (reference sequence).

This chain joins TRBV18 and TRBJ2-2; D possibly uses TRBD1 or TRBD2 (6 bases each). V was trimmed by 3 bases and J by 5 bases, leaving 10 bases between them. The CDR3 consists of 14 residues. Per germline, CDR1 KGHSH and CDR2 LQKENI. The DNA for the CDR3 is TGTGCCAGCTCACCTCCGGGGGCAACCGGGGAGCTGTTTTTT. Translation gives CASSPPGATGELFF. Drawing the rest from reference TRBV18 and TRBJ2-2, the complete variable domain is NAGVMQNPRHLVRRRGQEARLRCSPMKGHSHVYWYRQLPEEGLKFMVYLQKENIIDESGMPKERFSAEFPKEGPSILRIQQVVRGDSAAYFCASSPPGATGELFFGEGSRLTVL.

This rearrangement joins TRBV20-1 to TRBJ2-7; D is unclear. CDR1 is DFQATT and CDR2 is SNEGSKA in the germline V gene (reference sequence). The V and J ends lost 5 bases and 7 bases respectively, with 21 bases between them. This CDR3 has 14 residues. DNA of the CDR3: TGCAGTGCTTTTAGTCGCGACTCCTACAATGAGCAGTACTTC. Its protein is CSAFSRDSYNEQYF.

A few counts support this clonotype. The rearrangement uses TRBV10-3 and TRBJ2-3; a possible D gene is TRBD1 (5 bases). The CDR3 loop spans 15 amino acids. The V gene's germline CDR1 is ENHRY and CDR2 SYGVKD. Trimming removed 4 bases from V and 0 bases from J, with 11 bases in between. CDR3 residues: CAISASSGSTDTQYF. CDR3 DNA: TGTGCCATCAGTGCTAGTTCAGGGAGCACAGATACGCAGTATTTT.

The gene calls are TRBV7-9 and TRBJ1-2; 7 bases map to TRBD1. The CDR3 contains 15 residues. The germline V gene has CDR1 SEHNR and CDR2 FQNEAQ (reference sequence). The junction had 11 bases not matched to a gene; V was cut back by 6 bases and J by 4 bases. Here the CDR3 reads CASSLPDRILYGYTF. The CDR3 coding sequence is TGTGCCAGCAGTCTTCCGGACAGGATCCTCTATGGCTACACCTTC.

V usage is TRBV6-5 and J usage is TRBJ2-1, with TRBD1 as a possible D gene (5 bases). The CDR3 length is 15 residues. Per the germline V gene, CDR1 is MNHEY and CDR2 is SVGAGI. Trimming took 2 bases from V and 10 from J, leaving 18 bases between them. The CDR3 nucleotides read TGTGCCAGCAGTTACGCGGTTGGTCAGGGCCCCGAGCAGTTCTTC. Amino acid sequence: CASSYAVGQGPEQFF.

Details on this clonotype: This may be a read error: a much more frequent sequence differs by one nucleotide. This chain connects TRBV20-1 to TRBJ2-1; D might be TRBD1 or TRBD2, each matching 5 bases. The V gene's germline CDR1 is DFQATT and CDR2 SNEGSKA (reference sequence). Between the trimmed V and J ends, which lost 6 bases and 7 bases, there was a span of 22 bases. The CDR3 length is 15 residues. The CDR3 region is CSALRSMMWGNEQFF. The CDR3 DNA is TGCAGTGCCCTGAGAAGTATGATGTGGGGGAATGAGCAGTTCTTC.

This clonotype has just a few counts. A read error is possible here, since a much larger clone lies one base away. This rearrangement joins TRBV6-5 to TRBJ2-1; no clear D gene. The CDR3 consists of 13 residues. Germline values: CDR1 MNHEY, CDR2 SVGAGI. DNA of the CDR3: TGTGCCAGCAGTTACGGGCCCTACAATGAGCAGCTCTTC. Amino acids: CASSYGPYNEQLF.

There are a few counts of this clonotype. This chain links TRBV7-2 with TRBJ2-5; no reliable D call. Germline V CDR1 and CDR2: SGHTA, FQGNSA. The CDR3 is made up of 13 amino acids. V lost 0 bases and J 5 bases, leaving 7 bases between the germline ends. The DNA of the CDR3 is TGTGCCAGCAGCTTAGCCAGGTTTGAGACCCAGTACTTC. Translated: CASSLARFETQYF.

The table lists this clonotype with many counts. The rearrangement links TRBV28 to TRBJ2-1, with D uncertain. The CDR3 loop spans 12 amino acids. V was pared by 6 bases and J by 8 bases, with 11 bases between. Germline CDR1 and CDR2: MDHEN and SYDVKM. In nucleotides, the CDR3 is TGTGCCAGCAGGGTTGGGCAGTATGAGCAGTTCTTC. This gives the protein CASRVGQYEQFF.

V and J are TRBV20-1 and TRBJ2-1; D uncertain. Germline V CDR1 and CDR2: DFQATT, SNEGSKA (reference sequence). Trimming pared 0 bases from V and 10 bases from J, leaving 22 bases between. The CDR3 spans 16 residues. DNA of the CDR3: TGCAGTGCTAGAGATGCGCGGCTGGCCCTTCACAGAGAGCAGTTCTTC. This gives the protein CSARDARLALHREQFF.

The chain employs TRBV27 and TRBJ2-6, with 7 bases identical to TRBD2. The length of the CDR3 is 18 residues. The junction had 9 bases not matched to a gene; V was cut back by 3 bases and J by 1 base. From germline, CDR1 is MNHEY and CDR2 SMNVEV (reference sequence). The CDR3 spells CASSFLGRGESGANVLTF. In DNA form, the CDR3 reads TGTGCCAGCAGTTTTCTCGGACGGGGGGAATCTGGGGCCAACGTCCTGACTTTC.

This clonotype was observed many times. The CDR3 DNA reads TGCAGTGCTAGAGGGGGCAGGGGGCTACCTACCTACGAGCAGTACTTC. Translating gives CSARGGRGLPTYEQYF. J is TRBJ2-7 and V is TRBV20-1, with 8 bases that match TRBD1. The ends lost 1 base at V and 2 bases at J; junction bases unmatched: 10. The germline V gene encodes CDR1 DFQATT and CDR2 SNEGSKA (reference sequence). This CDR3 is built from 16 residues.

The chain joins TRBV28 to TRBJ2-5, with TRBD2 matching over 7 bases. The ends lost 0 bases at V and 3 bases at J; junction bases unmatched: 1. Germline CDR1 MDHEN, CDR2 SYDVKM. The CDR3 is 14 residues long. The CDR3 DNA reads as TGTGCCAGCAGTTTATGGGGGGGGGAAGAGACCCAGTACTTC. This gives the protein CASSLWGGEETQYF.